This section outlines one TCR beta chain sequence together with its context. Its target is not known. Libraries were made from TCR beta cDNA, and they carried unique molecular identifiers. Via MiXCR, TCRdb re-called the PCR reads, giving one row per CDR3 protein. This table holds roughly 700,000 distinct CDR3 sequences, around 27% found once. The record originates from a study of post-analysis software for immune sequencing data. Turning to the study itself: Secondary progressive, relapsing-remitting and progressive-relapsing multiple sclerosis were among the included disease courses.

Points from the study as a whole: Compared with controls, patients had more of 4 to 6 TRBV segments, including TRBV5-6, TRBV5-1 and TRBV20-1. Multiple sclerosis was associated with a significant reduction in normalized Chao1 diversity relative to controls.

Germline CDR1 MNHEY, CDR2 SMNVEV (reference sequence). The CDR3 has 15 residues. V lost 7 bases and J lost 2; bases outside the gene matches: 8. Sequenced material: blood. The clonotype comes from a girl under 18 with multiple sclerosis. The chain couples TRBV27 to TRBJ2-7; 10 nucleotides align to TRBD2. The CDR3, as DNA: TGTGCCAGCACTATACGGACTAGCGGTCCCTACGAGCAGTACTTC. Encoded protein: CASTIRTSGPYEQYF.